These 9 T cell receptor beta chains came from one sample sequenced in a study of blood T cell repertoires in COVID-19. TCRdb keeps only in-frame clones here, not all; method: immunoSEQ multiplex PCR. The sample records under 250,000 clones, around 80% being singletons. Sequenced sample: peripheral blood. The origin of the receptors is a woman aged 70-85 years with acute or convalescent COVID-19.

V gene TRBV7-3 combines with J gene TRBJ2-2; 8 positions agree with TRBD2. The germline CDR1 and CDR2 sequences are SGHTA and FQGTGA. Unmatched junction bases numbered 7, after V lost 5 bases and J lost 5 bases. This CDR3 contains 15 residues. The CDR3, as DNA: TGTGCCAGCAGCCCCGCCTCGGGGGGGACCGGGGAGCTGTTTTTT. Protein product: CASSPASGGTGELFF.

Comment on this clone: One base away lies a much larger clone, so this may be a sequencing read error. At the DNA level, this CDR3 is encoded by other sequences in the same sample as well. The rearrangement uses TRBV6-2 or TRBV6-3 and TRBJ2-1; 12 bases match TRBD1. V lost 4 bases, J lost 9 bases, and 7 bases stayed unmatched. Germline V gene sequence: CDR1 MNHEY, CDR2 SVGEGT. The CDR3 extends over 15 amino acids. The DNA for the CDR3 is TGTGCCAGCAGTTGGGGGGGACAGGGGGCGAGTGAGCAGTTCTTC. It is translated as CASSWGGQGASEQFF.

The V and J genes are TRBV12-3 or TRBV12-4 and TRBJ1-4; 9 positions agree with TRBD1. Trimming cost V 6 bases and J 8 bases; bases outside gene matches: 4. The CDR3 extends over 13 amino acids. The CDR3 nucleotides read TGTGCCAGCAGGGGACAGGGAGCGGAAAAACTGTTTTTT. The encoded protein is CASRGQGAEKLFF.

The gene calls are TRBV6-5 and TRBJ1-1; possible D gene TRBD1, 5 bases. The germline V and J ends were trimmed by 6 bases and 1 base, with 15 bases remaining between them. CDR1 is MNHEY and CDR2 is SVGAGI in the germline V gene. This CDR3 contains 15 residues. The CDR3 loop reads CASRGLYGGNTEAFF. The CDR3 DNA reads TGTGCCAGCAGAGGACTATATGGGGGGAACACTGAAGCTTTCTTT.

The J gene is TRBJ2-2, the V gene TRBV29-1; 8 bases map to TRBD2. The CDR3 is 15 amino acids. Trimming removed 7 bases from V and 1 base from J; junction bases left unmatched: 8. Germline CDR1 reads SQVTM; CDR2 reads ANQGSEA. CDR3 residues: CSATGGRLNTGELFF. The CDR3 coding sequence is TGCAGCGCCACGGGGGGGCGATTGAACACCGGGGAGCTGTTTTTT.

The DNA for the CDR3 is TGTGCCAGCAGCGGGGTGCATAGGACAAGTCGGGCCAACGTCCTGACTTTC. Its translation is CASSGVHRTSRANVLTF. The chain carries TRBV12-1 and TRBJ2-6; the table's TRBD1 call for D was not verified on the DNA. TRBV12-1 is a documented pseudogene. The CDR3 extends over 17 amino acids.

The rearrangement links TRBV2 to TRBJ2-3; 7 positions agree with TRBD1. Germline CDR1 reads SNHLY; CDR2 reads FYNNEI. J lost 4 bases, V lost 5 bases, and 6 bases had no gene match. The CDR3 runs to 14 residues. CDR3 sequence reads: CASSMRQGADTQYF. CDR3 sequence (DNA): TGTGCCAGCAGTATGCGACAGGGAGCAGATACGCAGTATTTT.

This clone was seen more than once but under ten times. The V call is TRBV24-1, the J call TRBJ2-2, with 9 bases aligning to TRBD1. Germline CDR1 is KGHDR and CDR2 is SFDVKD. The V gene end was trimmed by 5 bases and the J gene end by 3 bases; junction bases not matched to a gene: 9. There are 17 residues in the CDR3. CDR3 sequence: CATSVGQGTIDTGELFF. The CDR3 bases are TGTGCCACCAGTGTCGGACAGGGGACAATAGACACCGGGGAGCTGTTTTTT.

The chain uses TRBV2 and TRBJ2-1; 11 bases are a match to TRBD2. Trimming cost V 9 bases and J 6 bases; bases outside gene matches: 4. CDR1 and CDR2 from the germline V gene are SNHLY and FYNNEI. This CDR3 region has 13 residues. CDR3 residues: CASRTSGRNEQFF. Here the CDR3 DNA reads TGTGCCAGTCGGACTAGCGGGCGCAATGAGCAGTTCTTC.